This is a list of T cell receptor beta chains from one sample in a study of T cell therapy after organ transplantation. Their antigen targets remain unknown. Measured with immunoSEQ multiplex PCR; TCRdb has only the in-frame clones, and not every one. The table lists 20,000 or so clones, around 81% of them singletons. Sample: CD8+ T cells from blood, taken after autologous CMV-specific T cell therapy. Source of these receptors: a human patient who had received a solid organ transplant and had CMV disease. The T cells may partly be graft donor cells. CDR3s leave out the opening cysteine and the closing phenylalanine or tryptophan. A D gene is named only where the DNA matches it firmly.

cdr3_aa,d_call,j_call,v_call
ASSYLGTPGELF,.,TRBJ2-2,TRBV6-5
ASSDIRVYTDTQY,.,TRBJ2-3,TRBV2
ASSERAGTANEQF,TRBD2,TRBJ2-1,TRBV6-4
ASSPRISTEAF,.,TRBJ1-1,TRBV5-1
ASRSPRNTGELF,.,TRBJ2-2,TRBV5-1
ASSHTGGHMNTEAF,TRBD1,TRBJ1-1,TRBV5-1
ASSRGLTTNEKLF,.,TRBJ1-4,TRBV6-5
ASSQDDTQY,.,TRBJ2-3,TRBV4-1
ASSSPGLAGFGSYNEQF,TRBD2,TRBJ2-1,TRBV28
ASSVMGGFNSYNEQF,.,TRBJ2-1,TRBV11-2
ASSILRDYNEQF,.,TRBJ2-1,TRBV19
ASSLFGELF,.,TRBJ2-2,TRBV7-9
ASSYGAGLTEAF,.,TRBJ1-1,TRBV6-5
ASSPTIGTSSYEQY,.,TRBJ2-7,TRBV27
ASASVAGGYT,.,TRBJ1-2,TRBV6-5
ASSLAVGVGINTEAF,.,TRBJ1-1,TRBV5-6
ASSPDRTAMNTEAF,.,TRBJ1-1,TRBV28
ASSEASGGAYEQY,TRBD1,TRBJ2-7,TRBV6-1
ASSSGGSYNEQF,TRBD2,TRBJ2-1,TRBV6-6
ASSPRGLSSYEQY,.,TRBJ2-7,TRBV7-9
ASSSGDEQY,.,TRBJ2-7,TRBV27
ASSSGPGGYQPQH,.,TRBJ1-5,TRBV6-5
ASSLLAAGVYEQY,TRBD2,TRBJ2-7,TRBV25-1
ASSSTYLWDEQF,.,TRBJ2-1,TRBV5-4
SVEDGRQGMGDTQY,.,TRBJ2-3,TRBV29-1
ASSQADGAYEQY,.,TRBJ2-7,TRBV4-3
ASSRETLRSSYEQY,.,TRBJ2-7,TRBV7-9
ASSQQGNGEQY,TRBD1,TRBJ2-5,TRBV6-6
SVEETGGYEQY,TRBD1,TRBJ2-7,TRBV29-1
ASSPGTGNNEQF,TRBD1,TRBJ2-1,TRBV25-1
ASSQDLGGGRDEKLF,.,TRBJ1-4,TRBV4-3
ASSLVRAAGETQY,.,TRBJ2-5,TRBV5-4
ASSYGGRGTEAF,.,TRBJ1-1,TRBV6-6
ASSLSSGRGETQY,.,TRBJ2-5,TRBV5-1
ASSPPADATDTQY,.,TRBJ2-3,TRBV9
ASSVWGQQETQY,TRBD1,TRBJ2-5,TRBV10-2